Following are 15 T cell receptor beta chains from one sample sequenced in a study of cytomegalovirus exposure and HLA in healthy donors. PCR used 60 Vbeta primers and 13 Jbeta primers. Libraries were prepared by immunoSEQ multiplex PCR; TCRdb keeps only in-frame clonotypes and omits some of them. Of over 200,000 clones detected, over 70% appear once; the ten largest clones hold around 2.9%. Material for sequencing was PBMCs. Every receptor here comes from a woman aged 55-70 years in good health and CMV-seropositive.

This clone showed up just a few times. V is TRBV5-1 and J is TRBJ1-5; 7 nucleotides align to TRBD1. The germline V gene has CDR1 SGHRS and CDR2 YFSETQ. J was trimmed by 7 bases and V by 4 bases; bases with no gene match: 8. The CDR3 spans 14 residues. CDR3 loop: CASSETGEAQPQHF. CDR3 bases: TGCGCCAGCAGCGAAACAGGGGAGGCACAGCCCCAGCATTTT.

The V call is TRBV29-1, the J call TRBJ2-7; 10 positions agree with TRBD1. Germline V gene lookup returns CDR1 SQVTM and CDR2 ANQGSEA. Trimming took 3 bases from V and 6 from J; bases not matched to a gene: 11. The CDR3 contains 15 residues. CDR3 bases: TGCAGCGTTGAGAACCTCCGGGACAGGGGCCCCGAGCAGTACTTC. Residues: CSVENLRDRGPEQYF.

CDR3 bases: TGCGCCAGCAGACAGGGGATCACAGATACGCAGTATTTT. This encodes CASRQGITDTQYF. The chain is built from TRBV5-1 and TRBJ2-3, with 7 positions matching TRBD1. With V trimmed by 5 bases and J by 2 bases, 2 bases remained unmatched. The CDR3 is 13 residues long. From germline, CDR1 is SGHRS and CDR2 YFSETQ.

This chain connects TRBV2 to TRBJ2-7; possibly TRBD1 for D (5 bases). The V gene lost 7 bases and the J gene lost 0 bases, with 19 bases spanning the gap. Germline assignment: CDR1 SNHLY and CDR2 FYNNEI. The CDR3 consists of 16 residues. CDR3 sequence: CASTLQQVKFSYEQYF. DNA of the CDR3: TGTGCCAGCACCCTTCAACAGGTGAAATTCTCCTACGAGCAGTACTTC. The variable domain in full, completed from reference TRBV2 and TRBJ2-7, reads EPEVTQTPSHQVTQMGQEVILRCVPISNHLYFYWYRQILGQKVEFLVSFYNNEISEKSEIFDDQFSVERPDGSNFTLKIRSTKLEDSAMYFCASTLQQVKFSYEQYFGPGTRLTVT.

V usage is TRBV18 and J usage is TRBJ2-5; 14 bases map to TRBD2. Trimming removed 3 bases from V and 4 bases from J; junction bases left unmatched: 1. From germline, CDR1 is KGHSH and CDR2 LQKENI. This CDR3 has 15 residues. The CDR3: CASSPGLAGAETQYF. CDR3 DNA sequence: TGTGCCAGCTCACCGGGACTAGCGGGAGCAGAGACCCAGTACTTC.

The chain employs TRBV29-1 and TRBJ1-1; D may be TRBD1 (5 bases). The V gene's germline CDR1 is SQVTM and CDR2 ANQGSEA. Trimming stripped 0 bases from V and 4 bases from J, with 9 bases between. The CDR3 is made up of 13 amino acids. CDR3 nucleotide sequence: TGCAGCGTTGAAGACAGGGTGGGCACTGAAGCTTTCTTT. It specifies CSVEDRVGTEAFF.

This chain joins TRBV11-1 and TRBJ2-1; TRBD1 agrees at 8 bases. The germline CDR1 and CDR2 sequences are SGHAT and FQDESV (reference sequence). This CDR3 spans 15 amino acids. V lost 5 bases to trimming and J lost 4 bases; unmatched junction nucleotides: 7. CDR3 protein: CASSVRDRGYNEQFF. CDR3 coding DNA: TGTGCCAGCAGCGTCCGTGACAGGGGATACAATGAGCAGTTCTTC.

This chain joins TRBV10-3 and TRBJ1-1; the match to TRBD1 covers 9 bases. CDR3 length equals 14 residues. The V gene's germline CDR1 is ENHRY and CDR2 SYGVKD. J gave up 3 bases and V 6 bases, and 5 bases lay outside the gene matches. The CDR3 spells CAISGTGTYTEAFF. The DNA for the CDR3 is TGTGCCATCAGCGGGACAGGGACGTACACTGAAGCTTTCTTT.

This clone was counted once. CDR3 nucleotides: TGTGCCAGCAGTGGTAACAGGGCTAACTATGGCTACACCTTC. Encoded protein: CASSGNRANYGYTF. V is TRBV2 and J is TRBJ1-2; possible D gene TRBD1, 6 bases. CDR3 size: 14 residues. Trimming stripped 4 bases from V and 0 bases from J, with 9 bases between. CDR1 SNHLY and CDR2 FYNNEI come from the germline V gene.

This chain connects TRBV28 to TRBJ2-3, with 10 bases identical to TRBD2. The CDR3 loop spans 16 amino acids. Germline assignment: CDR1 MDHEN and CDR2 SYDVKM. V shed 6 bases, J shed 4 bases, and the junction held 10 bases outside the gene matches. The CDR3 loop reads CASSFRQAGGPDTQYF. DNA of the CDR3: TGTGCCAGCAGCTTCCGGCAAGCGGGGGGGCCAGATACGCAGTATTTT.

The chain uses TRBV28 and TRBJ2-7; 9 nucleotides line up with TRBD1. This CDR3 region has 15 residues. The V segment lost 7 bases and the J segment 2 bases; nucleotides outside the gene matches: 9. Germline V gives CDR1 MDHEN, CDR2 SYDVKM. The CDR3, as DNA: TGTGCCAGCACCCCCCCCGGGACAGGGCCCTACGAGCAGTACTTC. It encodes CASTPPGTGPYEQYF.

The chain is built from TRBV29-1 and TRBJ1-4; D gene unclear. Trimming removed 6 bases from V and 7 bases from J, with 9 bases in between. Germline V CDR1 and CDR2: SQVTM, ANQGSEA. The CDR3 spans 11 residues. This CDR3 is CSVYAAEKLFF. The CDR3 region has the DNA TGCAGCGTCTACGCGGCTGAAAAACTGTTTTTT.

The V and J genes are TRBV9 and TRBJ2-2; 8 positions match TRBD2. Germline CDR1 is SGDLS and CDR2 is YYNGEE. This CDR3 spans 16 amino acids. The J segment lost 7 bases and the V segment lost 2 bases, leaving 10 bases of the junction unmatched. The CDR3: CASSVTSGGQSGELFF. The CDR3 DNA is TGTGCCAGCAGCGTCACATCGGGGGGGCAGAGCGGGGAGCTGTTTTTT.

The rearrangement joins TRBV7-9 to TRBJ2-3; 7 bases agree with TRBD2. Germline loops: CDR1 SEHNR, CDR2 FQNEAQ (reference sequence). After removal of 1 base from V and 4 bases from J, the junction contained 11 bases not matched to a gene. The CDR3 runs 17 residues. In nucleotides, the CDR3 is TGTGCCAGCAGCTTAGGGCACCCCCGGCTAGCGGCAGATACGCAGTATTTT. Its protein product is CASSLGHPRLAADTQYF.

Here the CDR3 reads CASSWGQGNQPQHF. CDR3 sequence (DNA): TGTGCCAGCAGCTGGGGACAGGGAAATCAGCCCCAGCATTTT. This chain connects TRBV7-2 to TRBJ1-5; 9 bases align to TRBD1. The CDR3 spans 14 residues. The V gene's germline CDR1 is SGHTA and CDR2 FQGNSA. Trimming removed 4 bases from V and 4 bases from J; junction bases left unmatched: 2.